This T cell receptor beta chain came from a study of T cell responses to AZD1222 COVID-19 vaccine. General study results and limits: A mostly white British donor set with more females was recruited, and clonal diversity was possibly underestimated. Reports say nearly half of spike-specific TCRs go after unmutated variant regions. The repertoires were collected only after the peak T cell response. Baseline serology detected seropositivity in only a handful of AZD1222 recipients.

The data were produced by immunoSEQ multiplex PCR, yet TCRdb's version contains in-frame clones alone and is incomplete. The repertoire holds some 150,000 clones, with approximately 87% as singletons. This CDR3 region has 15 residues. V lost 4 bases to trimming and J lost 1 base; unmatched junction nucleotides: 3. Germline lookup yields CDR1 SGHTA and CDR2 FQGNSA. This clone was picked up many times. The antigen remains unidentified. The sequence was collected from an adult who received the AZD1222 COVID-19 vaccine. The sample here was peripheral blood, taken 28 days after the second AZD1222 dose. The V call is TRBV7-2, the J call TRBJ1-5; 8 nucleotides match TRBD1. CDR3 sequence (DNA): TGTGCCAGCAGCTGGACAGGGCTAAGCAATCAGCCCCAGCATTTT. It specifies CASSWTGLSNQPQHF. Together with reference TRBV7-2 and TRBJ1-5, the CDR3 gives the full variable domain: GAGVSQSPSNKVTEKGKDVELRCDPISGHTALYWYRQSLGQGLEFLIYFQGNSAPDKSGLPSDRFSAERTGGSVSTLTIQRTQQEDSAVYLCASSWTGLSNQPQHFGDGTRLSIL.